A single sample gave rise to the 3 T cell receptor beta chains below, sequenced in a study of blood T cells in healthy people across ages. With a J-beta primer mix and a sample-barcoded 5' primer, a second PCR ran roughly 6 to 11 cycles. MiXCR was run by TCRdb on the 5' RACE reads, yielding one entry per CDR3 protein. The sample has about 680,000 distinct CDR3 sequences; over 45% are singletons. Sequenced: blood. Every receptor here comes from a woman aged 60-75 years in good health.

As DNA, the CDR3 is TGTGCCAGCAGCTGGACTAGTCTAGAGACCCAGTACTTC. Encoded protein: CASSWTSLETQYF. This rearrangement joins TRBV7-2 to TRBJ2-5; 7 bases agree with TRBD2. The germline CDR1 and CDR2 sequences are SGHTA and FQGNSA. Trimming cost V 4 bases and J 4 bases; bases outside gene matches: 3. The CDR3 totals 13 residues. Full variable domain (remainder filled in from reference TRBV7-2 and TRBJ2-5): GAGVSQSPSNKVTEKGKDVELRCDPISGHTALYWYRQSLGQGLEFLIYFQGNSAPDKSGLPSDRFSAERTGGSVSTLTIQRTQQEDSAVYLCASSWTSLETQYFGPGTRLLVL.

CDR3 amino acids: CSARGGLAGETQYF. CDR3 bases: TGCAGTGCTAGAGGCGGACTAGCTGGAGAGACCCAGTACTTC. The chain recombines TRBV20-1 with TRBJ2-4, with 8 bases fitting TRBD2. TRBJ2-5 matches the DNA end more closely, so the J call is doubtful. This CDR3 region has 14 residues. Germline V lookup: CDR1 DFQATT, CDR2 SNEGSKA (reference sequence).

This clonotype occurred a few times. The junction differs from germline at one of its ends, possibly a read error. The chain carries TRBV4-3 and TRBJ1-4; D not certain. Germline V gene lookup returns CDR1 LGHNA and CDR2 YSLEER. CDR3 length: 13 residues. The CDR3 region is CASSQDRGEKLFF. CDR3 bases: TGTGCCAGCAGCCAAGATCGAGGCGAAAAACTGTTTTTT.